This record looks at one T cell receptor beta chain sequence and its context. Researchers divided each subset's genomic DNA evenly across several immunoSEQ plates. Produced via immunoSEQ multiplex PCR; TCRdb's table is partial and in-frame only. In the table there are around 2.1 million clones, nearly 97% of which are singletons. The data derive from a study of shared clonotypes between healthy human individuals. At the level of the study: Per donor, CD8 memory used one plate, CD8 naive used two, CD4 memory used three and CD4 naive used three.

V dropped 7 bases and J dropped 0; count of bases not matched to a gene: 11. In germline, CDR1 is SNHLY, CDR2 FYNNEI. The CDR3 runs to 18 residues. Donors were Caucasian adults residing in Nashville, Tennessee, USA. The chain employs TRBV2 and TRBJ2-6, with 8 bases fitting TRBD1. Material: naive CD4+ T cells sorted from blood. Subset in this sample: CD45RA+ positively selected. The TCR originated in a young man in good health. CDR3 DNA sequence: TGTGCCAGCACCTACTCAGGGGGCATAGGCTCTGGGGCCAACGTCCTGACTTTC. It specifies CASTYSGGIGSGANVLTF.